This TCR beta chain was captured in a study of T cell repertoires in cytomegalovirus infection. General study results and limits: Across the ex vivo response, the dominant clonotypes were HLA-C-restricted CMV-specific TCR beta clonotypes.

This clonotype was seen ten or more times. Its target is unknown. TCRdb redid the calling of the reads with MiXCR, one entry per CDR3 protein. The data contain a few hundred thousand distinct CDR3 sequences, roughly 17% of them singletons. This CDR3 contains 15 residues. CDR1 and CDR2 from the germline V gene are MNHEY and SVGEGT. Deletions cut 6 bases from V and 4 bases from J, with 16 bases between. The sample taken for sequencing was PBMCs. The rearrangement links TRBV6-2 or TRBV6-3 to TRBJ2-1; D possibly corresponds to TRBD2 (6 bases). This TCR was recovered from a human donor in good health (CMV status not recorded). Some clones in this sample may be carry-over from other donors' samples. CDR3 in amino acids: CASSPPGEIYNEQFF. The CDR3 nucleotides read TGTGCCAGCAGCCCCCCGGGGGAGATTTACAATGAGCAGTTCTTC.